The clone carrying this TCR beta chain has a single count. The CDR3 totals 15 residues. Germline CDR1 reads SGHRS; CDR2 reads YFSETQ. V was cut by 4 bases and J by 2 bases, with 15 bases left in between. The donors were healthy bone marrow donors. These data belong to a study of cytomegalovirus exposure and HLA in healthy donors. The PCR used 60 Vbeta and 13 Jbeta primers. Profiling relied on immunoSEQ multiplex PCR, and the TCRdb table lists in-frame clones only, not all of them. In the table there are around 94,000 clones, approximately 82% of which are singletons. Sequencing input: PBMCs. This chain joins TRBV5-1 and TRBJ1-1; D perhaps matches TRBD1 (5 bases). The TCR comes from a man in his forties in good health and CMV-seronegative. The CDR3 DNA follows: TGCGCCAGCAGCCCCCTCGGGACTTTAAACACTGAAGCTTTCTTT. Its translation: CASSPLGTLNTEAFF.